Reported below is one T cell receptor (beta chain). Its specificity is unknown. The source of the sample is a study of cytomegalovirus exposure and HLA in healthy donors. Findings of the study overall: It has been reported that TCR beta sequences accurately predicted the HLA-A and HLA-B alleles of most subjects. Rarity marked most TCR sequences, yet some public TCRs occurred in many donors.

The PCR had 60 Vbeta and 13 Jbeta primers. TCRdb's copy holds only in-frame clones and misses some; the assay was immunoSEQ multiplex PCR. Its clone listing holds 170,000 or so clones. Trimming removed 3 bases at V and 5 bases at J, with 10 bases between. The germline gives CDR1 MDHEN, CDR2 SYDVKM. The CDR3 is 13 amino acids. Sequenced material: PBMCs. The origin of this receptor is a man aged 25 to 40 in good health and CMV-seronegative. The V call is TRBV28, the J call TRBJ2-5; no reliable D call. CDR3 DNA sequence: TGTGCCAGCAGTTTCACAATGCAGGAGACCCAGTACTTC. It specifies CASSFTMQETQYF.